The present entry profiles one T cell receptor (beta chain) with its context. The primer mix had 60 Vbeta and 13 Jbeta primers. The table came from immunoSEQ multiplex PCR; TCRdb's copy has only in-frame clones and leaves some out. The sample contains some 140,000 clones, approximately 80% of which appear only once. The data were taken from a study of cytomegalovirus exposure and HLA in healthy donors. This CDR3 contains 14 residues. V was clipped by 5 bases and J by 3 bases, with 14 bases between them. In germline, CDR1 is LNHDA, CDR2 SQIVND (reference sequence). Sequencing was carried out using PBMCs. The receptor comes from a woman aged 50 to 65 in good health and CMV-seropositive. The chain combines TRBV19 with TRBJ2-7, with a weak D call TRBD2 (6 bases). The CDR3 region is CASSPWGLHYEQYF. The CDR3 nucleotides are TGTGCCAGTAGTCCCTGGGGACTGCACTACGAGCAGTACTTC.